This passage covers 21 T cell receptor beta chains from one sample sequenced in a study of T-cell memory formation after mild COVID-19. From the 5' RACE reads, TCRdb called clonotypes with MiXCR, one entry per CDR3 protein. Of about 610,000 distinct CDR3 sequences in the sample, 17% were seen once. Sequenced sample: PBMCs or a T cell subset sorted from them (not recorded which). These receptors all come from an adult woman who had mild COVID-19 (a few samples of this study predate the infection). Cell type and time point are not known.

This clonotype came up a few times. V is TRBV4-3 and J is TRBJ2-4; D gene ambiguous. Trimming pared 1 base from V and 10 bases from J, leaving 5 bases between. This CDR3 contains 11 residues. The germline V gene has CDR1 LGHNA and CDR2 YSLEER. CDR3 loop: CASSQAGIQYF. DNA of the CDR3: TGCGCCAGCAGCCAAGCCGGTATTCAGTACTTC.

Only a few counts were recorded for this clonotype. The chain recombines TRBV6-2 or TRBV6-3 with TRBJ2-1; the match to TRBD2 covers 14 bases. V was pared by 6 bases and J by 7 bases, with 11 bases of the junction left unmatched. The germline V gene encodes CDR1 MNHEY and CDR2 SVGEGT. This CDR3 has 17 amino acids. The CDR3 reads CASSNRGLAGELNEQFF. As DNA, the CDR3 is TGTGCCAGCAGCAACAGGGGACTAGCGGGAGAGCTAAATGAGCAGTTCTTC.

The V and J genes are TRBV7-9 and TRBJ1-1; a possible D gene is TRBD1 (6 bases). The CDR3 contains 14 residues. V was pared by 1 base and J by 5 bases, with 11 bases between. CDR1 is SEHNR and CDR2 is FQNEAQ in the germline V gene (reference sequence). CDR3 in amino acids: CASSLGGAGTEAFF. The CDR3 DNA is TGTGCCAGCAGCTTAGGGGGGGCAGGAACTGAAGCTTTCTTT.

The chain employs TRBV20-1 and TRBJ2-7, with TRBD1 matching 8 bases. Germline V CDR1 and CDR2: DFQATT, SNEGSKA (reference sequence). V lost 5 bases to trimming and J lost 3 bases; unmatched junction nucleotides: 9. The CDR3 loop spans 14 amino acids. The CDR3 DNA reads as TGCAGTGCTCGGACAGGGTTGGGGGGCTACGAGCAGTACTTC. Translation gives CSARTGLGGYEQYF.

This clonotype has more than one count but fewer than ten. V usage is TRBV7-2 and J usage is TRBJ2-7; D is perhaps TRBD1 (5 bases). The CDR3 has 13 amino acids. Germline values: CDR1 SGHTA, CDR2 FQGNSA. V lost 1 base, J lost 6 bases, and 10 bases lay in between. CDR3 coding DNA: TGTGCCAGCAGCTTAGATGCCAGGGTCGAGCAGTACTTC. It specifies CASSLDARVEQYF. The variable domain in full, with the rest retrieved from reference TRBV7-2 and TRBJ2-7, is GAGVSQSPSNKVTEKGKDVELRCDPISGHTALYWYRQSLGQGLEFLIYFQGNSAPDKSGLPSDRFSAERTGGSVSTLTIQRTQQEDSAVYLCASSLDARVEQYFGPGTRLTVT.

This clonotype has more than one count but fewer than ten. This chain links TRBV12-3 or TRBV12-4 with TRBJ2-2; D gene uncertain. Trimming removed 5 bases at V and 8 bases at J, with 9 bases between. The CDR3 spans 12 residues. The CDR3 is CASSPSIGELFF. CDR3 in DNA: TGTGCCAGCAGTCCCTCCATTGGGGAGCTGTTTTTT.

There are a few counts of this clonotype. The V gene is TRBV12-3 or TRBV12-4, the J gene TRBJ1-2; no clear D. Trimming cost V 2 bases and J 0 bases, with 10 bases left between them. The CDR3 contains 15 residues. CDR3 residues: CASSLFSEANYGYTF. As DNA, the CDR3 is TGTGCCAGCAGTTTATTTAGTGAAGCTAACTATGGCTACACCTTC.

The chain joins TRBV20-1 to TRBJ2-7, with D tentatively TRBD1 (5 bases). Germline V gene lookup returns CDR1 DFQATT and CDR2 SNEGSKA (reference sequence). Trimming pared 3 bases from V and 3 bases from J, leaving 12 bases between. CDR3 length: 13 residues. DNA of the CDR3: TGCAGTGCTAGTGGACACCTGGACTACGAGCAGTACTTC. It yields the protein CSASGHLDYEQYF.

This chain uses TRBV12-3 or TRBV12-4 with TRBJ2-6; D perhaps matches TRBD2 (5 bases). Trimming pared 8 bases from V and 4 bases from J, leaving 12 bases between. The CDR3 totals 14 residues. The CDR3 nucleotides are TGTGCCAGCCGGTGGTCGGGAGGGGCCAACGTCCTGACTTTC. Encoded protein: CASRWSGGANVLTF.

There are a few counts of this clonotype. The V gene is TRBV7-6, the J gene TRBJ2-2; 9 nucleotides agree with TRBD1. The CDR3 length is 16 residues. Germline loops: CDR1 SGHVS, CDR2 FNYEAQ. Losses at the gene ends were 5 bases for V and 6 bases for J; bases not matched to a gene: 10. The CDR3 spells CASSPRRTGAAGELFF. CDR3 nucleotide sequence: TGTGCCAGCAGCCCTAGGCGGACAGGGGCGGCCGGGGAGCTGTTTTTT.

The chain uses TRBV29-1 and TRBJ1-1; D ambiguous. The CDR3 extends over 14 amino acids. Germline V gene data show CDR1 as SQVTM and CDR2 as ANQGSEA. V lost 3 bases and J 7 bases, leaving 18 bases between the germline ends. CDR3 coding DNA: TGCAGCGTTGAGAGCCCCCCACGTAGCGGTGAAGCTTTCTTT. Its translation is CSVESPPRSGEAFF.

This clonotype was counted a few times. This chain joins TRBV25-1 and TRBJ1-6; D gene ambiguous. CDR3 length equals 17 residues. With 3 bases removed from V and 4 bases from J, the gap between germline ends came to 16 bases. Germline CDR1 reads MGHDK; CDR2 reads SYGVNS. The CDR3 nucleotides are TGTGCCAGCAGTGATAGTTGGGCGGAAACTTATAATTCACCCCTCCACTTT. As protein: CASSDSWAETYNSPLHF.

The chain is built from TRBV11-2 and TRBJ1-2; TRBD1 agrees at 7 bases. V lost 5 bases to trimming and J lost 4 bases; unmatched junction nucleotides: 4. CDR1 and CDR2 from the germline V gene are SGHAT and FQNNGV. This CDR3 is 13 amino acids long. In DNA, the CDR3 is TGTGCCAGCAGCACTACAGGGGCCTATGGCTACACCTTC. It yields the protein CASSTTGAYGYTF.

This clonotype was counted many times. The gene calls are TRBV4-3 and TRBJ2-7; 9 bases agree with TRBD2. CDR3 length: 15 residues. Germline assignment: CDR1 LGHNA and CDR2 YSLEER. V was pared by 0 bases and J by 3 bases, with 3 bases of the junction left unmatched. In nucleotides, the CDR3 is TGCGCCAGCAGCCAAGAAGCTAGCGGGAACTACGAGCAGTACTTC. This encodes CASSQEASGNYEQYF.

This clonotype was detected ten times or more. The V and J genes are TRBV7-8 and TRBJ1-1, with unresolved D. The germline gives CDR1 SGHVS, CDR2 FQNEAQ. The CDR3 is made up of 12 amino acids. Trimming took off 5 bases at V and 3 bases at J, with 7 bases between the two ends. CDR3 bases: TGTGCCAGCAGCCCAAGGGACACTGAAGCTTTCTTT. Protein sequence: CASSPRDTEAFF.

CDR3 sequence reads: CASRKRDRWNEKLFF. In DNA form, the CDR3 reads TGTGCCAGCAGAAAACGGGACAGGTGGAATGAAAAACTGTTTTTT. The rearrangement joins TRBV6-2 or TRBV6-3 to TRBJ1-4; 8 nucleotides match TRBD1. There are 15 residues in the CDR3. Trimming at V came to 6 bases and at J to 5 bases, leaving 8 bases not matched to a gene. Germline V gene lookup returns CDR1 MNHEY and CDR2 SVGEGT.

This clonotype was observed a few times. This chain joins TRBV19 and TRBJ1-5; D uncertain. This CDR3 is 13 amino acids long. Trimming left V 6 bases short and J 4 bases short, with 10 bases between. CDR1 and CDR2 (germline): LNHDA, SQIVND (reference sequence). This CDR3 is CASSQPPNQPQHF. CDR3 coding DNA: TGTGCCAGTAGCCAACCTCCGAATCAGCCCCAGCATTTT.

This clonotype was seen a handful of times. The chain links TRBV11-1 to TRBJ2-1; D not resolved. Germline assignment: CDR1 SGHAT and CDR2 FQDESV (reference sequence). Deletions cut 0 bases from V and 5 bases from J, with 5 bases between. The length of the CDR3 is 13 residues. The CDR3 sequence: CASSLAPDNEQFF. The CDR3 nucleotides read TGTGCCAGCAGCTTAGCACCCGACAATGAGCAGTTCTTC.

The chain joins TRBV15 to TRBJ2-7; the D call may be TRBD1 or TRBD2 (6 bases each). The CDR3 runs 20 residues. Trimming left V 8 bases short and J 3 bases short, with 35 bases between. Germline values: CDR1 LNHNV, CDR2 YYDKDF (reference sequence). The CDR3 bases are TGTGCCACCGGTTCCTTGGGACTGCTGAACAGGGACACTTTTGGCTACGAGCAGTACTTC. It encodes CATGSLGLLNRDTFGYEQYF.

The chain employs TRBV7-3 and TRBJ2-1; TRBD1 matches at 10 bases. The CDR3 loop spans 14 amino acids. CDR1 SGHTA and CDR2 FQGTGA come from the germline V gene. J gave up 7 bases and V 5 bases, and 5 bases lay outside the gene matches. In DNA form, the CDR3 reads TGTGCCAGCAGCCCCTCGGGACAGGGGAATGAGCAGTTCTTC. Protein: CASSPSGQGNEQFF.

V is TRBV6-2 or TRBV6-3 and J is TRBJ2-7; maybe TRBD2 (5 bases). CDR3 length equals 15 residues. Germline V gene sequence: CDR1 MNHEY, CDR2 SVGEGT. Between the trimmed V and J ends, which lost 1 base and 1 base, there was a span of 11 bases. The CDR3 loop reads CASSYWERSSYEQYF. As DNA, the CDR3 is TGTGCCAGCAGTTACTGGGAGCGGTCGTCCTACGAGCAGTACTTC.